Shown below are 4 T cell receptor beta chains from a single sample sequenced in a study of CD8 T cells in ankylosing spondylitis. TCRdb processed the 5' RACE reads anew with MiXCR; each CDR3 protein has one entry. In the table there are around 180,000 distinct CDR3 sequences, approximately 18% of which are singletons. The sample taken for sequencing was blood, either unsorted or a sorted T cell fraction (not recorded which). The receptors stem from a male donor between 10 and 30 years old with ankylosing spondylitis or in good health (not recorded which).

This clonotype was observed many times. The rearrangement uses TRBV4-3 and TRBJ2-2, with 9 bases aligning to TRBD2. Germline V gene lookup returns CDR1 LGHNA and CDR2 YSLEER. This CDR3 region has 17 residues. The J segment lost 5 bases and the V segment lost 4 bases, leaving 11 bases of the junction unmatched. The CDR3 DNA is TGCGCCAGCAGCCTAGGACGGGGGCTAGCGGGAACCGGGGAGCTGTTTTTT. Translated: CASSLGRGLAGTGELFF.

This clonotype has a count of ten or more. V usage is TRBV28 and J usage is TRBJ2-7, with 7 bases that match TRBD1. CDR3 length: 15 residues. J was trimmed by 1 base and V by 3 bases; bases with no gene match: 6. Germline loops: CDR1 MDHEN, CDR2 SYDVKM. CDR3 residues: CASSLTRTGSYEQYF. The CDR3 nucleotides read TGTGCCAGCAGTTTGACCCGGACAGGTTCCTACGAGCAGTACTTC.

This clonotype came up once. The chain links TRBV7-8 to TRBJ2-7; tentatively, D is TRBD1 (6 bases). CDR1 and CDR2 (germline): SGHVS, FQNEAQ. The CDR3 has 15 amino acids. The V end lost 1 base, the J end lost 4 bases, and 14 bases lay between the germline ends. The CDR3 sequence is CASSLVWDQGYEQYF. CDR3 bases: TGTGCCAGCAGCTTAGTTTGGGACCAGGGGTACGAGCAGTACTTC. The full variable domain, with the rest looked up from reference TRBV7-8 and TRBJ2-7, is GAGVSQSPRYKVAKRGQDVALRCDPISGHVSLFWYQQALGQGPEFLTYFQNEAQLDKSGLPSDRFFAERPEGSVSTLKIQRTQQEDSAVYLCASSLVWDQGYEQYFGPGTRLTVT.

This chain links TRBV6-5 with TRBJ2-7, with D tentatively TRBD2 (6 bases). The V end was cut by 2 bases, the J end by 1 base, with 12 bases between. Germline V CDR1 and CDR2: MNHEY, SVGAGI. The CDR3 is made up of 15 amino acids. This CDR3 reads CASSYRGTSSYEQYF. The CDR3 DNA reads TGTGCCAGCAGTTACCGGGGGACCTCTTCCTACGAGCAGTACTTC.